The T cell receptor (beta chain) under discussion was sequenced for a study of CD8 T cells in ankylosing spondylitis. Study-wide findings and caveats: According to the report, clones linked to the disease were significantly enriched in matched synovial fluid samples taken from ankylosing spondylitis patients.

TCRdb processed the 5' RACE reads anew with MiXCR; each CDR3 protein has one entry. In the table there are 45,000 or so distinct CDR3 sequences, about 10% of which are singletons. V gave up 0 bases and J gave up 1 base, with 10 bases separating them. This CDR3 comprises 16 residues. The germline V gene has CDR1 SGHRS and CDR2 YFSETQ. This clonotype occurred a few times. Its antigen is still unknown. The source material was blood, either unsorted or a sorted T cell fraction (not recorded which). This chain links TRBV5-1 with TRBJ2-2; D gene unclear. This sequence was found in a male donor with ankylosing spondylitis or in good health (not recorded which). The CDR3 loop reads CASSLGGRKNTGELFF. The CDR3 bases are TGCGCCAGCAGCTTGGGAGGACGGAAGAACACCGGGGAGCTGTTTTTT.